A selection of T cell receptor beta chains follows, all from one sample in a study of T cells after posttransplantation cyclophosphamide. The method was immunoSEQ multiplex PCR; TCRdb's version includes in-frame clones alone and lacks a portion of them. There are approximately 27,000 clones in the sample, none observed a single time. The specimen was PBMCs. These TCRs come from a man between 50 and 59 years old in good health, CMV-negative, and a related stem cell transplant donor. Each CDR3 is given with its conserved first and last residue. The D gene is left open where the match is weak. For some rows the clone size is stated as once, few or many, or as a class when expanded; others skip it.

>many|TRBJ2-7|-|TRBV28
TGTGCCAGCAGTTTAACGTCTGGCGGGAGAGACAGGTACGAGCAGTACTTC
CASSLTSGGRDRYEQYF
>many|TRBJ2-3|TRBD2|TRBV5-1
TGCGCCAGCAGCTGGACTAGCGGCACAGATACGCAGTATTTT
CASSWTSGTDTQYF
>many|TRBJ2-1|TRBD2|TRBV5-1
TGCGCCAGCAGCTGGGCCGGACTAGCGGGTAACAATGAGCAGTTCTTC
CASSWAGLAGNNEQFF
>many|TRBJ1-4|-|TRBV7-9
TGTGCCAGCATAGTCCCTGGAGGTGCTAATGAAAAACTGTTTTTT
CASIVPGGANEKLFF
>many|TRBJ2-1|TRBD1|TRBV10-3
TGTGCCATCAGGGGAACAGGGGGGAACTACAATGAGCAGTTCTTC
CAIRGTGGNYNEQFF
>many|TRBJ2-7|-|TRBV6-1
TGTGCCAGCAGACCTGACCCGGCCCGAGCAGGGTACTTC
CASRPDPARAGYF
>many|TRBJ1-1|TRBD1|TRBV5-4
TGTGCCAGCAGCTCGGGACAGGGGTTGAACACTGAAGCTTTCTTT
CASSSGQGLNTEAFF
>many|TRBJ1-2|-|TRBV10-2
TGCGCCAGCAGTGATAACCAGGGAGGAGGCTACACCTTC
CASSDNQGGGYTF
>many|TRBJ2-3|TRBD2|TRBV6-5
TGTGCCAGCAGTTACGTAGCGGGAGGGGTAAATACGCAGTATTTT
CASSYVAGGVNTQYF
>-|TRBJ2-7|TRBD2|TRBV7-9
TGTGCCAGCAAACTAGCGGAGAGCTCCTACGAGCAGTACTTC
CASKLAESSYEQYF
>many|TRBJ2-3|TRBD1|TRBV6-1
TGTGCCAGCAGTGACGGGACAGGGGACACAGATACGCAGTATTTT
CASSDGTGDTDTQYF
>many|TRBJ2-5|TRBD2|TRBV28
TGTGCCAGCAGCGGACTAGCGGGATACCAAGAGACCCAGTACTTC
CASSGLAGYQETQYF
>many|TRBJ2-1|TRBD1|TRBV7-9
TGTGCCAGCAGCCCCGGGACAGGTAGCTCCTACAATGAGCAGTTCTTC
CASSPGTGSSYNEQFF
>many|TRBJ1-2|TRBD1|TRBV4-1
TGCGCCAGCAGGGGAACAGGGGGCGTTTATGGCTACACCTTC
CASRGTGGVYGYTF
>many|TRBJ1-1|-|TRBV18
TGTGCCAGCTCAAATTTTACAGGGTGGGGTATGAACACTGAAGCTTTCTTT
CASSNFTGWGMNTEAFF
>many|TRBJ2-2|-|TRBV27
TGTGCCAGCAGTTTCGGGTTATACACCGGGGAGCTGTTTTTT
CASSFGLYTGELFF
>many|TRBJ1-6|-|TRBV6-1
TGTGCCAGCAGCAAGGGGACACCGGTAAATTCACCCCTCCACTTT
CASSKGTPVNSPLHF